This T cell receptor (beta chain) was captured by sequencing in a study of blood T cell repertoires in COVID-19. Study-wide context: T cells, B-cell-depleted T cells, or PBMCs provided the cDNA or gDNA that served as material.

Per the authors' pipeline: It was from reference gene primer amplification that nucleated cell counts were estimated. Using immunoSEQ multiplex PCR, the repertoire was profiled, and TCRdb retains in-frame clones only, with some absent. The V and J calls and the clone size are those of that table, but D and trimming were determined from the DNA. Of roughly 170,000 clones in the sample, roughly four fifths are singletons; the top ten hold 6.5% to 8.5%. The germline CDR1 and CDR2 sequences are LGHNT and FRNRAP. V lost 6 bases and J lost 3, with 12 bases in between. There are 13 residues in the CDR3. This TCR was sampled from a human donor in a cohort sampled during active COVID-19. V is TRBV12-5 and J is TRBJ2-7; maybe TRBD1 (6 bases). Source material: peripheral blood. The CDR3 nucleotides read TGTGCTAGTGGCCTCGGGACATACTACGAGCAGTACTTC. This codes for CASGLGTYYEQYF.